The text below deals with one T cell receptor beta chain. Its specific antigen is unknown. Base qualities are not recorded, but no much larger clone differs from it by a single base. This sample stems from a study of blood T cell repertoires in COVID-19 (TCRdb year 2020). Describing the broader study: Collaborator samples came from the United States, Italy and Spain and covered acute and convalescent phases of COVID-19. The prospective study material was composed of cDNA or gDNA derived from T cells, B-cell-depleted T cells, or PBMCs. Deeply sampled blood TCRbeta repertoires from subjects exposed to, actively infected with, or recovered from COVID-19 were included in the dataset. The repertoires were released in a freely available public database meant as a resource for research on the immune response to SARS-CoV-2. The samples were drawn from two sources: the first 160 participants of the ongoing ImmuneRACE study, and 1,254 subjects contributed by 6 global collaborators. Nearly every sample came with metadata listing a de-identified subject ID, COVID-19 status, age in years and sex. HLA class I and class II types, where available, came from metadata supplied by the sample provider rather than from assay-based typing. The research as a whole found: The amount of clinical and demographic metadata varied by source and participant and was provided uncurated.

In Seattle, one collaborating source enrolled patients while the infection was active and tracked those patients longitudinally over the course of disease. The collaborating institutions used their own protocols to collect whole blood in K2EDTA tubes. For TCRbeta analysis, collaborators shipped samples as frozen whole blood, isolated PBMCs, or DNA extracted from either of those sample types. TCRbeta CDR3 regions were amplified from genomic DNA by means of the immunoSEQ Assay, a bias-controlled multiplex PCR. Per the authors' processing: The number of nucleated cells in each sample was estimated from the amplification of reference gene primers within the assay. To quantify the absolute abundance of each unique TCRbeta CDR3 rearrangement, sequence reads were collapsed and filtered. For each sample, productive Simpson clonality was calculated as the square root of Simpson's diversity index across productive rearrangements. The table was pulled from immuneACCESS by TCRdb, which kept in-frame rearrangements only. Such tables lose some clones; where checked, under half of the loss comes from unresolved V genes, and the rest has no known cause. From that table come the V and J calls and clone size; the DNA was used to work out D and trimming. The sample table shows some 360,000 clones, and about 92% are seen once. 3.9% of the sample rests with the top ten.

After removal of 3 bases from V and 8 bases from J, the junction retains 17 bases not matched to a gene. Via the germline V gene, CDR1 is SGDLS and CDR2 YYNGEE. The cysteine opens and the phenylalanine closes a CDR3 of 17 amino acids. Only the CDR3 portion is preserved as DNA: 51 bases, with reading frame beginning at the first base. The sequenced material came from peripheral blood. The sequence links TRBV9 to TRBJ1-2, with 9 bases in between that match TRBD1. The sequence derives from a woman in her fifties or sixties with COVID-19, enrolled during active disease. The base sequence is TGTGCCAGCAGCGCGCCGGACAGGGGTCGAGCCAGCGAAGGCTACACCTTC. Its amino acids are CASSAPDRGRASEGYTF.